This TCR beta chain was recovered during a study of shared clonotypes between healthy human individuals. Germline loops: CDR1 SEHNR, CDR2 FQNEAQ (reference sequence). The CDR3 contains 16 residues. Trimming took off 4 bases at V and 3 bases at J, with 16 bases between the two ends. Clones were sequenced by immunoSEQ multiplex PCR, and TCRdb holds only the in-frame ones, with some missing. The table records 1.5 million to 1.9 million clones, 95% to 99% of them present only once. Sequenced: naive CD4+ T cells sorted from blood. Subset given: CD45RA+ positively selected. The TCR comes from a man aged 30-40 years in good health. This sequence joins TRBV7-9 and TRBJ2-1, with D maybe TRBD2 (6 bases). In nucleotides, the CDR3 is TGTGCCAGCAGCTCAGACCCGGGACTCTTCTACAATGAGCAGTTCTTC. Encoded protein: CASSSDPGLFYNEQFF.